The T cell receptor (beta chain) under discussion was sequenced for a study of human T cells and chemical hapten exposure. About the research overall: Readings were taken at 6 days from patch tests that had applied 0.01% DPC to the upper back.

The germline V gene has CDR1 DFQATT and CDR2 SNEGSKA (reference sequence). V shed 0 bases and J shed 0 bases, with 13 bases lying between them. This CDR3 is 16 amino acids long. Study results and limitations: Sensitizing to DPC left TCRs with a frequency above 1 in 1000 unaltered.

In the authors' workflow: Ranging from roughly 23,224 to 700,000, TCR counts per sample had a median value of around 91,000. TCRdb re-analysed the RACE reads in MiXCR, keeping a single row per CDR3 protein. V and J calls and clone size were set by TCRdb, not the authors. The table shows 75,000 to 90,000 distinct CDR3 sequences, with 10% occurring only once. At least ten counts were recorded for this clonotype. What it recognizes is unknown. Time point indicated: patch test 1, 2 weeks after DPC sensitization. Specified treatment: therapeutic diphenylcyclopropenone sensitization with weekly scalp DPC. Unfractionated whole blood yielded the extracted total RNA.

Material: whole blood, obtained in connection with sensitization to the hapten diphenylcyclopropenone (DPC). V usage is TRBV20-1 and J usage is TRBJ2-3, with D possibly being TRBD2 (5 bases). The receptor comes from a woman aged 50 to 60 with alopecia areata. Some clones in this sample may be carry-over from other donors' samples. The CDR3 loop reads CSAREERHASTDTQYF. The CDR3 DNA follows: TGCAGTGCTAGAGAGGAGCGGCACGCGAGCACAGATACGCAGTATTTT.